Following are 24 T cell receptor beta chains from one sample sequenced in a study of CD8+ T cells in alopecia areata. Following RNA extraction, reverse transcription yielded cDNA that acted as the sequencing template. The data were produced by immunoSEQ multiplex PCR, yet TCRdb's version contains in-frame clones alone and is incomplete. The table has about 82,000 clones, roughly 51% seen once. The sequencing input was NKG2D-high CD8+ T cells sorted from blood. All receptors come from a human donor with alopecia areata.

This clone was seen only a few times. CDR3 amino acids: CASTLSGDSGASMETQYF. CDR3 nucleotides: TGTGCCAGCACCCTGAGTGGTGATAGCGGGGCCTCCATGGAGACCCAGTACTTC. V and J are TRBV2 and TRBJ2-5; TRBD2 matches 8 bases. Germline V gene lookup returns CDR1 SNHLY and CDR2 FYNNEI. The CDR3 consists of 18 residues. V shed 7 bases, J shed 5 bases, and the junction held 21 bases outside the gene matches.

There are a few counts of this clone. The chain employs TRBV28 and TRBJ1-1; the D is unclear. This CDR3 spans 14 amino acids. Trimming took 7 bases from V and 2 from J, leaving 14 bases between them. Germline assignment: CDR1 MDHEN and CDR2 SYDVKM. The chain's CDR3 is CASNSPEDNTEAFF. The CDR3 bases are TGTGCCAGCAACTCCCCCGAAGATAACACTGAAGCTTTCTTT.

The CDR3 DNA follows: TGTGCCAGCAGTTGGGACCGCAATCAGCCCCAGCATTTT. It codes for CASSWDRNQPQHF. V gene TRBV2 combines with J gene TRBJ1-5; perhaps TRBD1 as D (5 bases). The CDR3 length is 13 residues. CDR1 SNHLY and CDR2 FYNNEI come from the germline V gene. V gave up 5 bases and J gave up 2 bases, with 7 bases separating them.

The genes are TRBV27 and TRBJ2-1; D unclear. Looked up from germline, CDR1 is MNHEY and CDR2 is SMNVEV (reference sequence). This CDR3 region has 12 residues. V was pared by 1 base and J by 7 bases, with 5 bases between. The CDR3 protein is CASSLLNNEQFF. For the CDR3, the DNA is TGTGCCAGCAGTTTATTGAATAATGAGCAGTTCTTC.

The chain joins TRBV5-1 to TRBJ2-7, with unresolved D. V was trimmed by 0 bases and J by 2 bases, leaving 12 bases between them. This CDR3 is built from 15 residues. Looked up from germline, CDR1 is SGHRS and CDR2 is YFSETQ. The CDR3 nucleotides are TGCGCCAGCAGCTTGGACGAGACGCTTGCCTACGAGCAGTACTTC. Encoded protein: CASSLDETLAYEQYF.

The chain carries TRBV9 and TRBJ2-1; no clear D. Germline values: CDR1 SGDLS, CDR2 YYNGEE. V was pared by 4 bases and J by 8 bases, with 13 bases between. The CDR3 is 13 amino acids. The DNA for the CDR3 is TGTGCCAGCAGCCCCCGTTTAAGCGATGAGCAGTTCTTC. Amino acids: CASSPRLSDEQFF. Variable domain in full (rest from reference TRBV9 and TRBJ2-1): DSGVTQTPKHLITATGQRVTLRCSPRSGDLSVYWYQQSLDQGLQFLIQYYNGEERAKGNILERFSAQQFPDLHSELNLSSLELGDSALYFCASSPRLSDEQFFGPGTRLTVL.

In this sample, this clone turned up a few times. V is TRBV7-9 and J is TRBJ2-7; possibly TRBD2 for D (6 bases). V lost 1 base and J lost 3, with 10 bases in between. Per germline, CDR1 SEHNR and CDR2 FQNEAQ (reference sequence). This CDR3 is built from 14 residues. CDR3: CASSLGGAFYEQYF. CDR3 nucleotides: TGTGCCAGCAGCTTAGGCGGGGCCTTCTACGAGCAGTACTTC. Full variable domain (outside the CDR3, taken from reference TRBV7-9 and TRBJ2-7): DTGVSQNPRHKITKRGQNVTFRCDPISEHNRLYWYRQTLGQGPEFLTYFQNEAQLEKSRLLSDRFSAERPKGSFSTLEIQRTEQGDSAMYLCASSLGGAFYEQYFGPGTRLTVT.

Notes on this clone: Distinct nucleotide sequences in the sample also encode this CDR3. The rearrangement uses TRBV6-5 and TRBJ2-1; D gene unclear. CDR3 length equals 12 residues. V shed 5 bases and J shed 4 bases, with 6 bases lying between them. The germline V gene has CDR1 MNHEY and CDR2 SVGAGI. The chain's CDR3 is CASSTGYNEQFF. CDR3 nucleotide sequence: TGTGCCAGCAGTACCGGTTACAATGAGCAGTTCTTC.

This clone was counted only a few times. This chain joins TRBV29-1 and TRBJ1-2, with 8 bases aligning to TRBD1. V was clipped by 3 bases and J by 4 bases; unmatched bases: 4. Germline V CDR1 and CDR2: SQVTM, ANQGSEA. The CDR3 spans 13 residues. The CDR3 here is CSVEDRVGYGYTF. CDR3 bases: TGCAGCGTTGAGGACAGGGTGGGCTATGGCTACACCTTC.

This clone was detected a few times. This chain uses TRBV9 with TRBJ2-5; D perhaps matches TRBD1 (5 bases). Trimming removed 2 bases from V and 2 bases from J, with 10 bases in between. This CDR3 comprises 14 residues. The germline CDR1 and CDR2 sequences are SGDLS and YYNGEE. The CDR3 DNA is TGTGCCAGCAGCGTGGGGCCCGATCAAGAGACCCAGTACTTC. As protein: CASSVGPDQETQYF.

This clone has a single count. V usage is TRBV29-1 and J usage is TRBJ2-5, with 8 bases aligning to TRBD1. The DNA end is a closer match to TRBJ2-7, so the J assignment may be wrong. Germline CDR1 reads SQVTM; CDR2 reads ANQGSEA. This CDR3 has 13 amino acids. The CDR3 coding sequence is TGCAGCGCACAATCGACAGGGGACAGCGAGCAGTACTTC. Translation: CSAQSTGDSEQYF.

The chain combines TRBV4-3 with TRBJ2-2; D remains unclear. The CDR3 extends over 15 amino acids. V lost 0 bases, J lost 6 bases, and 11 bases lay in between. From germline, CDR1 is LGHNA and CDR2 YSLEER. The DNA of the CDR3 is TGCGCCAGCAGCCAAGAAGTCCTGGATGCCGGGGAGCTGTTTTTT. It translates to CASSQEVLDAGELFF.

Only a few counts were recorded for this clone. J is TRBJ2-3 and V is TRBV29-1; TRBD1 or TRBD2 may be the D gene (5 bases each). The V and J ends lost 5 bases and 2 bases respectively, with 14 bases between them. CDR1 SQVTM and CDR2 ANQGSEA come from the germline V gene. The CDR3 is made up of 14 amino acids. CDR3 sequence: CSVCRDGDTDTQYF. The CDR3 bases are TGCAGCGTTTGCCGGGACGGAGACACAGATACGCAGTATTTT.

The V and J genes are TRBV4-1 and TRBJ2-1; D gene uncertain. Germline V gene lookup returns CDR1 MGHRA and CDR2 YSYEKL. V was cut by 2 bases and J by 0 bases, with 8 bases left in between. The CDR3 contains 15 residues. The DNA of the CDR3 is TGCGCCAGCAGCCAACTTAGTACCTCCTACAATGAGCAGTTCTTC. Amino acid sequence: CASSQLSTSYNEQFF.

This clone was counted a few times. The chain combines TRBV28 with TRBJ2-5, with a tentative D call TRBD1 (5 bases). In germline, CDR1 is MDHEN, CDR2 SYDVKM. This CDR3 spans 13 amino acids. V lost 4 bases and J 4 bases, leaving 10 bases between the germline ends. The CDR3 DNA reads TGTGCCAGCAGTTCTGTGGGGCCAGAGACCCAGTACTTC. It translates to CASSSVGPETQYF.

This clone was detected only a few times. The chain is built from TRBV30 and TRBJ2-1, with TRBD2 identical over 7 bases. The CDR3 is made up of 16 amino acids. Germline lookup yields CDR1 GTSNPN and CDR2 SVGIG (reference sequence). V lost 1 base and J lost 0; bases outside the gene matches: 6. The CDR3 bases are TGTGCCTGGAGTGGTCGGGGCGGGAGCTCCTACAATGAGCAGTTCTTC. Protein sequence: CAWSGRGGSSYNEQFF.

About this clone: Distinct nucleotide sequences in the sample also encode this CDR3. V gene TRBV29-1 combines with J gene TRBJ2-1, with 7 bases aligning to TRBD2. J lost 4 bases, V lost 2 bases, and 5 bases had no gene match. The CDR3 is 14 residues long. Germline values: CDR1 SQVTM, CDR2 ANQGSEA. Written as DNA, the CDR3 is TGCAGCGTTGAATCTAGCGGATTGTACAATGAGCAGTTCTTC. Translated, it gives CSVESSGLYNEQFF.

A few counts support this clone. V gene TRBV7-9 combines with J gene TRBJ2-5; 9 bases fit TRBD2. Germline V gene sequence: CDR1 SEHNR, CDR2 FQNEAQ (reference sequence). J gave up 0 bases and V 7 bases, and 9 bases lay outside the gene matches. The CDR3 totals 16 residues. CDR3 nucleotide sequence: TGTGCCAGCAACCCCCAGGAGCGGGGGGACCAAGAGACCCAGTACTTC. Its translation: CASNPQERGDQETQYF.

This clone has a handful of counts. The genes are TRBV2 and TRBJ2-3; the D is unclear. The CDR3 spans 13 residues. CDR1 is SNHLY and CDR2 is FYNNEI in the germline V gene. V lost 3 bases to trimming and J lost 2 bases, with 6 bases between them. CDR3 region: CASSEPNTDTQYF. The CDR3 DNA reads as TGTGCCAGCAGTGAGCCTAACACAGATACGCAGTATTTT.

This sequence joins TRBV30 and TRBJ1-2, with D possibly being TRBD1 (6 bases). The V gene lost 4 bases and the J gene lost 8 bases, with 20 bases spanning the gap. The CDR3 consists of 14 residues. Germline loops: CDR1 GTSNPN, CDR2 SVGIG (reference sequence). CDR3 in DNA: TGTGCCTGGAAACGACAGGTTCTGGTCGAAGGCTACACCTTC. This translates into CAWKRQVLVEGYTF. Full variable domain (rest looked up from reference TRBV30 and TRBJ1-2): SQTIHQWPATLVQPVGSPLSLECTVEGTSNPNLYWYRQAAGRGLQLLFYSVGIGQISSEVPQNLSASRPQDRQFILSSKKLLLSDSGFYLCAWKRQVLVEGYTFGSGTRLTVV.

The rearrangement links TRBV6-5 to TRBJ2-7; possibly TRBD2 for D (5 bases). The V gene's germline CDR1 is MNHEY and CDR2 SVGAGI. This CDR3 contains 14 residues. The V and J ends lost 2 bases and 4 bases respectively, with 12 bases between them. The chain's CDR3 is CASSYRRLPYEQYF. CDR3 nucleotides: TGTGCCAGCAGTTACAGGAGACTACCGTACGAGCAGTACTTC.

This clone was seen a handful of times. The chain carries TRBV5-1 and TRBJ2-7, with D tentatively TRBD1 or TRBD2 (5 bases each). V lost 1 base and J 6 bases, leaving 17 bases between the germline ends. Germline lookup yields CDR1 SGHRS and CDR2 YFSETQ. There are 15 residues in the CDR3. CDR3 residues: CASSLNQGPGPEQYF. DNA for the CDR3: TGCGCCAGCAGCTTGAATCAGGGCCCGGGGCCCGAGCAGTACTTC.

The V gene is TRBV11-2, the J gene TRBJ2-4; unclear D gene. The CDR3 has 16 residues. V lost 1 base to trimming and J lost 0 bases, with 10 bases between them. CDR1 is SGHAT and CDR2 is FQNNGV in the germline V gene. For the CDR3, the DNA is TGTGCCAGCAGCTTAGCTGTACCTACAGCCAAAAACATTCAGTACTTC. This encodes CASSLAVPTAKNIQYF.

Remarks on this clone: Other DNA sequences in the same sample also yield this CDR3. The rearrangement uses TRBV29-1 and TRBJ2-7; D not resolved. V dropped 3 bases and J dropped 1 base, with 7 bases sitting between them. Germline V gene sequence: CDR1 SQVTM, CDR2 ANQGSEA. This CDR3 spans 12 amino acids. CDR3 DNA: TGCAGCGTTGAGGGCAGGTCCTACGAGCAGTACTTC. This translates into CSVEGRSYEQYF.